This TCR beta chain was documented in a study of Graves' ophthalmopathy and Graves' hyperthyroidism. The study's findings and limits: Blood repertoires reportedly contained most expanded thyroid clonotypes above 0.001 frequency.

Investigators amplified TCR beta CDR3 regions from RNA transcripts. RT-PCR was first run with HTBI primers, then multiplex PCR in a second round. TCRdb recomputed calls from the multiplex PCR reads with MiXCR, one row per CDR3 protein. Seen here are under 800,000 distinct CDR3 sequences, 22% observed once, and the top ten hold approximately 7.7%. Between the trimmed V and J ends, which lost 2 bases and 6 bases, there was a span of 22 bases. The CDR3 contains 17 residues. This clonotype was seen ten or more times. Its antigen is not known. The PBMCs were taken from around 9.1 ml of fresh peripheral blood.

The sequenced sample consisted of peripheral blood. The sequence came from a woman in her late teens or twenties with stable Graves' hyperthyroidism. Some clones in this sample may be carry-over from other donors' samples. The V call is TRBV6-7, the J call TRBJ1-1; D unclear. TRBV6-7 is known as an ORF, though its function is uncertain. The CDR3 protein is CASSYTTDGWVRSEAFF. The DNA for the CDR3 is TGTGCCAGCAGTTACACCACGGACGGCTGGGTCCGATCTGAAGCTTTCTTT.